This is a list of T cell receptor beta chains from one sample in a study of T cells in Graves' hyperthyroidism and ophthalmopathy. TCRdb fed the multiplex PCR reads into MiXCR, producing one record per CDR3 protein. The table includes around 240,000 distinct CDR3 sequences, roughly 17% detected once. The sample taken for sequencing was blood. The receptors here all came from a young woman with Graves' ophthalmopathy. The CDR3 runs from the conserved cysteine through the conserved F or W. Each record gives: D gene, J gene, clone size, V gene, CDR3 DNA, CDR3 protein. A D gene is named only where the DNA matches it firmly. Clone size is not always given. Where it is, it says once, few, many or a class for expanded clones.

TRBD2	TRBJ2-1	.	TRBV19	TGTGCCAGTAGTAGGACTAGCGGGAGGCCCTACAATGAGCAGTTCTTC	CASSRTSGRPYNEQFF
.	TRBJ1-1	many	TRBV5-1	TGCGCCAGCAGCTTGGCGGCGGGGATGAACACTGAAGCTTTCTTT	CASSLAAGMNTEAFF
TRBD2	TRBJ2-2	.	TRBV11-2	TGTGCCAGCAGCTCTGGACTAGCGGGGGCCGGGGAGCTGTTTTTT	CASSSGLAGAGELFF
.	TRBJ2-2	few	TRBV7-8	TGTGCCATCACCCAAGGGTACACCGGGGAGCTGTTTTTT	CAITQGYTGELFF
.	TRBJ2-1	many	TRBV7-9	TGTGCCAGCAGCTTATCGGGGGACACCTACAATGAGCAGTTCTTC	CASSLSGDTYNEQFF
.	TRBJ2-1	many	TRBV28	TGTGCCAGCAGCTCCTTAAGACGGCTCCCTTACAATGAGCAGTTCTTC	CASSSLRRLPYNEQFF
.	TRBJ2-3	many	TRBV28	TGTGCCAGCAGTTATAGCACAGATACGCAGTATTTT	CASSYSTDTQYF
TRBD1	TRBJ1-5	.	TRBV27	TGTGCCAGCAGTTTAGCAGGGGGAAGTCGGCAGCCCCAGCATTTT	CASSLAGGSRQPQHF
.	TRBJ2-3	many	TRBV7-8	TGTGCCAGCACCAACAGGCCCCGGGACAGCACAGATACGCAGTATTTT	CASTNRPRDSTDTQYF
.	TRBJ1-1	many	TRBV20-1	TGCAATGCTCCCCTGGGGGGGCTTGGAACTGAAGCTTTCTTT	CNAPLGGLGTEAFF
TRBD1	TRBJ1-1	many	TRBV24-1	TGTGCCACCCGAGGGGGCCCTATGAACACTGAAGCTTTCTTT	CATRGGPMNTEAFF
TRBD1	TRBJ1-2	many	TRBV7-2	TGTGCCAGCAGCCTCGGGACAGACTATGGCTACACCTTC	CASSLGTDYGYTF
.	TRBJ2-2	once	TRBV25-1	TGTGCCACAGGCATCCTCGCCGGGGAGCTGTTTTTT	CATGILAGELFF
TRBD2	TRBJ2-3	many	TRBV15	TGTGCCACCAGCAGAGAAGGTAGCGGGGGTAAAAGCACAGATACGCAGTATTTT	CATSREGSGGKSTDTQYF
.	TRBJ1-1	many	TRBV24-1	TGTGCCACCAGGATGGGGGGCGGAACTGAAGCTTTCTTT	CATRMGGGTEAFF
.	TRBJ1-1	many	TRBV30	TGTGCCTGCCACAGAGGTGCGGGCACTGAAGCTTTCTTT	CACHRGAGTEAFF
TRBD1	TRBJ2-5	.	TRBV19	TGTGCCAGTAGTATGTTTGGGACAGGGACGCAAGAGACCCAGTACTTC	CASSMFGTGTQETQYF
TRBD2	TRBJ2-3	many	TRBV6-1	TGTGCCAGCAGTGATCCAGGCGGACTAGCGGGAGGGCTTATTACAGATACGCAGTATTTT	CASSDPGGLAGGLITDTQYF
TRBD1	TRBJ1-5	many	TRBV27	TGTGCCAGCAGGAGACAGGGGGCAAGTTCTAGCAATCAGCCCCAGCATTTT	CASRRQGASSSNQPQHF
.	TRBJ2-2	many	TRBV12-3/TRBV12-4	TGTGCCAGCAGTTTAATCCAGATGAACACCGGGGAGCTGTTTTTT	CASSLIQMNTGELFF
.	TRBJ1-1	many	TRBV12-3/TRBV12-4	TGTGCCAGCAGACCAGGACACAACACTGAAGCTTTCTTT	CASRPGHNTEAFF
.	TRBJ1-2	many	TRBV13	TGTGCCAGCAGCAGAGGGGCAGGCCTTAACTATGGCTACACCTTC	CASSRGAGLNYGYTF
TRBD1	TRBJ1-4	many	TRBV6-1	TGTGCCAGCAGTGCAAGTACAGGGGTAACTAATGAAAAACTGTTTTTT	CASSASTGVTNEKLFF
TRBD2	TRBJ2-7	many	TRBV2	TGTGCCAGCAGCCAAGGGAGGGGCCTCAACTTC	CASSQGRGLNF
TRBD1	TRBJ1-1	many	TRBV28	TGTGCCAGCAGTCCGGGACAGATAAACACTGAAGCTTTCTTT	CASSPGQINTEAFF
.	TRBJ1-6	many	TRBV9	TGTGCCAGCAGTCCCGATGGGGAGTATAATTCACCCCTCCACTTT	CASSPDGEYNSPLHF
TRBD1	TRBJ1-2	many	TRBV4-1	TGCGCCAGCAGCCAAGATCGACAGGGCCCTGGCTACACCTTC	CASSQDRQGPGYTF
.	TRBJ1-1	many	TRBV12-3/TRBV12-4	TGTGCCAGCAGCCCCGCCCGGCCCGGGAACACTGAAGCTTTCTTT	CASSPARPGNTEAFF